This T cell receptor (beta chain) was captured in a study of OX40 agonist ivuxolimab in advanced cancers. The overall study: Ivuxolimab, an antibody that agonizes OX40 (CD134), was administered to the patients. One patient with hepatocellular carcinoma and two with cutaneous melanoma, three in all, had partial responses.

Study-level findings and limits: Partial responders treated at 0.1-3.0 mg/kg exhibited clonal expansion among the lowest measured.

As regards this clone: Its antigen is undetermined.

Some clones are missing from TCRdb's copy, which holds only in-frame ones; the method was immunoSEQ multiplex PCR. The sample contains about 86,000 clones, 85% to 90% of which appear only once. Blood was sampled at baseline, cycle 4 day 1, and cycle 7 day 1. The CDR3 extends over 13 amino acids. The V gene's germline CDR1 is KGHSH and CDR2 LQKENI. V lost 6 bases and J lost 7, with 16 bases in between. Sequencing used CD4+ or CD8+ T cells sorted from blood, obtained in a trial of the OX40 agonist ivuxolimab. The chain uses TRBV18 and TRBJ2-7; D unresolved. This TCR came from an adult with an advanced solid tumor such as melanoma, head and neck, liver or kidney cancer. CDR3 DNA sequence: TGTGCCAGCTCCCAGACGGCCTTTGCAGAGCAGTACTTC. The encoded protein is CASSQTAFAEQYF. Complete variable domain (other parts from reference TRBV18 and TRBJ2-7): NAGVMQNPRHLVRRRGQEARLRCSPMKGHSHVYWYRQLPEEGLKFMVYLQKENIIDESGMPKERFSAEFPKEGPSILRIQQVVRGDSAAYFCASSQTAFAEQYFGPGTRLTVT.